A selection of T cell receptor beta chains follows, all from one sample in a study of blood T cells in healthy people across ages. TCRdb re-analysed the 5' RACE reads in MiXCR, keeping a single row per CDR3 protein. In the table there are 800,000 to 950,000 distinct CDR3 sequences, 30% to 45% of which are singletons. The specimen sequenced was blood. The receptors shown here come from a man between 18 and 29 years old in good health. Both conserved end residues are part of each CDR3.

v_gene	len	j_gene	CDR3aa
TRBV5-1	18	TRBJ2-6	CASSLVVRDLTGANVLTF
TRBV27	13	TRBJ1-6	CASRTEGLTPLHF
TRBV20-1	14	TRBJ1-6	CSAGPNGGVSPLHF
TRBV10-3	15	TRBJ2-3	CAITPTGGRTDTQYF
TRBV2	14	.	CASSETGQKGTQYF
TRBV9	16	TRBJ2-5	CASSVSGLAYQETQYF
TRBV7-2	15	TRBJ1-2	CASSQWDEGSYGYTF
TRBV5-1	16	TRBJ2-1	CASRQGTSGGADEQFF
TRBV18	14	TRBJ1-1	CASSPTGMGTEAFF
TRBV4-1	16	TRBJ2-3	CASRPGTPGFTDTQYF
TRBV10-3	13	TRBJ2-5	CAIAGDGEETQYF
TRBV20-1	18	TRBJ2-4	CSATDRGPGYGPKNIQYF
TRBV6-5	15	TRBJ2-7	CASRPGQGISYEQYF
TRBV4-2	13	TRBJ2-5	CASSQENQETQYF
TRBV10-3	19	TRBJ2-1	CAISEHLRRGPSQIDEQFF
TRBV6-1	14	TRBJ1-2	CASSDLRDTYGYTF
TRBV7-2	14	TRBJ2-1	CASSLAPFTVEQFF
TRBV12-3/TRBV12-4	13	TRBJ1-2	CASSFGRTYGYTF
TRBV12-3/TRBV12-4	14	TRBJ1-2	CASRTGGDDYGYTF
TRBV12-3/TRBV12-4	17	TRBJ2-1	CASSLSSGTGAYNEQFF
TRBV29-1	16	TRBJ2-1	CSVDNPGRTMNNEQFF
TRBV29-1	14	.	CSVAGASTYNEQYF
TRBV20-1	14	TRBJ2-1	CSEYGEGRGYEQFF
TRBV7-2	15	TRBJ2-7	CASSLRLLGAYEQYF
TRBV9	14	TRBJ2-1	CASSADLKYNEQFF
TRBV4-2	17	TRBJ2-2	CASSQAPTGPNTGELFF
TRBV7-6	16	TRBJ2-5	CASSRGVRGRQETQYF
TRBV5-1	16	TRBJ2-4	CASSRRTGEAKNIQYF
TRBV7-3	17	TRBJ2-2	CASSLFVTGADTGELFF
TRBV12-3/TRBV12-4	14	TRBJ2-5	CASRGDSMKETQYF
TRBV5-1	9	TRBJ2-7	CARGREQYF
TRBV9	13	TRBJ1-1	CASSAHRNTEAFF
TRBV7-2	15	TRBJ1-3	CASSSYLDSGNTIYF
TRBV6-5	14	TRBJ1-1	CASSYLRENTEAFF
TRBV12-3/TRBV12-4	19	TRBJ1-1	CASSWELRQEGWGNTEAFF
TRBV2	15	TRBJ2-4	CASRGDRLAKNIQYF
TRBV20-1	19	TRBJ1-5	CSARDPDRGWSVGNQPQHF
TRBV2	17	TRBJ2-1	CASRWGTLNSLWDEQFF
TRBV7-6	13	TRBJ2-1	CASSSQQENEQFF
TRBV12-3/TRBV12-4	15	TRBJ1-4	CASRTTGIPNEKLFF
TRBV10-3	16	TRBJ2-5	CAISGGGVKDEETQYF
TRBV5-1	15	TRBJ1-1	CASSLLEAGAPEAFF